The 28 T cell receptor beta chains listed next were all sequenced from one sample in a study of cytomegalovirus exposure and HLA in healthy donors. PCR was performed using 60 Vbeta and 13 Jbeta primers. Sequencing was performed with immunoSEQ multiplex PCR; in TCRdb, only in-frame clones are kept and a portion is missing. This sample's clone table lists tens of thousands of clones. The sequenced sample consisted of PBMCs. The receptors stem from a young woman in good health and CMV-seropositive.

The chain is built from TRBV7-2 and TRBJ1-5, with TRBD1 matching over 7 bases. Trimming took 1 base from V and 7 from J; bases not matched to a gene: 1. The CDR3 runs 13 residues. Germline V gives CDR1 SGHTA, CDR2 FQGNSA. The CDR3 region is CASSLDRGQPQHF. For the CDR3, the DNA is TGTGCCAGCAGCTTAGACAGGGGCCAGCCCCAGCATTTT. Complete variable domain (other parts from reference TRBV7-2 and TRBJ1-5): GAGVSQSPSNKVTEKGKDVELRCDPISGHTALYWYRQSLGQGLEFLIYFQGNSAPDKSGLPSDRFSAERTGGSVSTLTIQRTQQEDSAVYLCASSLDRGQPQHFGDGTRLSIL.

This chain uses TRBV6-5 with TRBJ2-2; D possibly corresponds to TRBD1 (5 bases). There are 11 residues in the CDR3. CDR1 is MNHEY and CDR2 is SVGAGI in the germline V gene. The CDR3 sequence is CERGITGELFF. Written as DNA, the CDR3 is TGTGAAAGGGGAATCACCGGGGAGCTGTTTTTT.

The chain links TRBV6-5 to TRBJ2-7; weak D call: TRBD1 (6 bases). Trimming took off 2 bases at V and 4 bases at J, with 15 bases between the two ends. This CDR3 region has 15 residues. Germline V CDR1 and CDR2: MNHEY, SVGAGI. Here the CDR3 DNA reads TGTGCCAGCAGTTACCTCACCAGGGGATCTTACGAGCAGTACTTC. It codes for CASSYLTRGSYEQYF.

V is TRBV2 and J is TRBJ2-5; D might be TRBD1 (6 bases). Near its end, the DNA agrees better with TRBJ2-7, so the J call may be wrong. The CDR3 contains 14 residues. Germline loops: CDR1 SNHLY, CDR2 FYNNEI. The CDR3 region has the DNA TGTGCCAGCAGTGACCAGGGGAACTCCTACGAGCAGTACTTC. Its translation: CASSDQGNSYEQYF.

V is TRBV19 and J is TRBJ1-1, with no clear D. The V end lost 3 bases, the J end lost 5 bases, and 25 bases lay between the germline ends. This CDR3 spans 18 amino acids. The germline gives CDR1 LNHDA, CDR2 SQIVND (reference sequence). The CDR3 is CASSIPSGGAELTTEAFF. The DNA for the CDR3 is TGTGCCAGTAGTATTCCTTCGGGTGGAGCAGAGCTTACGACTGAAGCTTTCTTT.

The chain is built from TRBV7-8 and TRBJ2-7, with 7 nucleotides matching TRBD1. Germline CDR1 SGHVS, CDR2 FQNEAQ. The CDR3 consists of 15 residues. With V trimmed by 1 base and J by 3 bases, 6 bases remained unmatched. The CDR3 DNA reads TGTGCCAGCAGCTTAGAGTGGGACAGCCTCTACGAGCAGTACTTC. This encodes CASSLEWDSLYEQYF.

The rearrangement links TRBV5-4 to TRBJ1-2, with 7 bases matching TRBD1. Germline lookup yields CDR1 SGHNT and CDR2 YYREEE (reference sequence). The V segment lost 4 bases and the J segment 4 bases; nucleotides outside the gene matches: 10. The CDR3 runs 15 residues. The CDR3 coding sequence is TGTGCCAGCAGCGGACGGGACAGTCCAAGCTATGGCTACACCTTC. It encodes CASSGRDSPSYGYTF.

The chain couples TRBV5-1 to TRBJ2-3; TRBD2 matches at 8 bases. CDR3 length: 16 residues. Germline V gene data show CDR1 as SGHRS and CDR2 as YFSETQ. The junction had 5 bases not matched to a gene; V was cut back by 0 bases and J by 2 bases. The DNA of the CDR3 is TGCGCCAGCAGCTTGGGGGCTAGCGGGTACACAGATACGCAGTATTTT. Protein: CASSLGASGYTDTQYF.

The V gene is TRBV7-6, the J gene TRBJ2-1; 11 bases map to TRBD2. Germline V lookup: CDR1 SGHVS, CDR2 FNYEAQ. Trimming removed 6 bases from V and 2 bases from J; junction bases left unmatched: 12. This CDR3 region has 18 residues. CDR3 nucleotide sequence: TGTGCCAGCAGACGTAGCGGGGGGGCCCTTAGCCCCTACAATGAGCAGTTCTTC. It is translated as CASRRSGGALSPYNEQFF.

This chain connects TRBV2 to TRBJ1-6, with TRBD1 identical over 8 bases. CDR1 and CDR2 (germline): SNHLY, FYNNEI. The CDR3 runs to 14 residues. Trimming removed 6 bases from V and 8 bases from J; junction bases left unmatched: 6. CDR3 in DNA: TGTGCCAGCAGCCGCGACAGGGGTTATTCACCCCTCCACTTT. This sequence encodes CASSRDRGYSPLHF. The variable domain in full, completed from reference TRBV2 and TRBJ1-6, reads EPEVTQTPSHQVTQMGQEVILRCVPISNHLYFYWYRQILGQKVEFLVSFYNNEISEKSEIFDDQFSVERPDGSNFTLKIRSTKLEDSAMYFCASSRDRGYSPLHFGNGTRLTVT.

This rearrangement joins TRBV18 to TRBJ2-7, with a possible D match to TRBD2 (6 bases). The V end lost 2 bases, the J end lost 3 bases, and 11 bases lay between the germline ends. The CDR3 totals 14 residues. The V gene's germline CDR1 is KGHSH and CDR2 LQKENI. As DNA, the CDR3 is TGTGCCAGCTCACCAGCGGGGATCGGCTACGAGCAGTACTTC. It translates to CASSPAGIGYEQYF.

The CDR3 sequence: CASSLETQQTGYTF. The DNA of the CDR3 is TGTGCCAGCAGCTTGGAGACTCAACAAACGGGCTACACCTTC. The rearrangement links TRBV5-4 to TRBJ1-2, with D unresolved. This CDR3 comprises 14 residues. Trimming shortened V by 0 bases and J by 8 bases, and 14 bases separated the two germline ends. Germline V gene data show CDR1 as SGHNT and CDR2 as YYREEE (reference sequence).

This chain links TRBV27 with TRBJ2-7; 8 nucleotides align to TRBD2. J was trimmed by 2 bases and V by 5 bases; bases with no gene match: 8. The CDR3 totals 15 residues. The germline gives CDR1 MNHEY, CDR2 SMNVEV (reference sequence). CDR3 residues: CASSPEAGDTYEQYF. In DNA, the CDR3 is TGTGCCAGCAGTCCGGAAGCGGGGGACACCTACGAGCAGTACTTC.

J is TRBJ1-1 and V is TRBV10-1; TRBD1 might be the D (6 bases). The CDR3 has 12 residues. Germline values: CDR1 WNHNN, CDR2 SYGVQD (reference sequence). The V and J ends lost 4 bases and 10 bases respectively, with 13 bases between them. In nucleotides, the CDR3 is TGCGCCAGCAGTGCCCCAGGGGCAGGAGCTTTCTTT. Translated, it gives CASSAPGAGAFF.

The J gene is TRBJ1-3, the V gene TRBV5-6, with a tentative D call TRBD1 (6 bases). The CDR3 has 15 residues. Between the trimmed V and J ends, which lost 4 bases and 4 bases, there was a span of 15 bases. Germline CDR1 is SGHDT and CDR2 is YYEEEE. CDR3 loop: CASSIQGLKGNTIYF. CDR3 nucleotides: TGTGCCAGCAGCATACAGGGTCTTAAAGGAAACACCATATATTTT.

This chain joins TRBV19 and TRBJ1-1; D gene ambiguous. Germline V CDR1 and CDR2: LNHDA, SQIVND (reference sequence). V lost 5 bases and J 1 base, leaving 5 bases between the germline ends. The CDR3 has 12 residues. The CDR3 region has the DNA TGTGCCAGTAGTTTCAAGAACACTGAAGCTTTCTTT. This encodes CASSFKNTEAFF.

The chain recombines TRBV6-5 with TRBJ2-1; D possibly corresponds to TRBD1 (5 bases). The CDR3 contains 13 residues. CDR1 and CDR2 from the germline V gene are MNHEY and SVGAGI. Trimming cost V 2 bases and J 13 bases, with 15 bases left between them. The CDR3 DNA follows: TGTGCCAGCAGTTACAGAGTCGCACAGGTACAGTTCTTC. Its translation: CASSYRVAQVQFF.

This chain uses TRBV14 with TRBJ1-1, with TRBD1 identical over 9 bases. V dropped 4 bases and J dropped 2; count of bases not matched to a gene: 5. The CDR3 runs 15 residues. Germline V gene sequence: CDR1 SGHDN, CDR2 FVKESK. As DNA, the CDR3 is TGTGCCAGCAGCCGGACAGGGGATACAAACACTGAAGCTTTCTTT. Residues: CASSRTGDTNTEAFF.

The rearrangement joins TRBV11-3 to TRBJ2-7; D is perhaps TRBD1 (6 bases). Trimming removed 5 bases at V and 2 bases at J, with 13 bases between. In germline, CDR1 is SGHNT, CDR2 YENEEA. This CDR3 has 14 amino acids. The CDR3 region is CASSLAGQTYEQYF. The CDR3 DNA reads as TGTGCCAGCAGCCTGGCTGGACAGACCTACGAGCAGTACTTC.

This sequence joins TRBV20-1 and TRBJ2-7; D possibly corresponds to TRBD2 (5 bases). Germline CDR1 and CDR2: DFQATT and SNEGSKA (reference sequence). V was cut by 6 bases and J by 6 bases, with 12 bases left in between. The CDR3 length is 11 residues. The CDR3 DNA follows: TGCAGTGCCCCCGGGATCGGCGAGCAGTACTTC. It translates to CSAPGIGEQYF.

This rearrangement joins TRBV29-1 to TRBJ2-2; D gene ambiguous. The CDR3 length is 14 residues. Germline V gene lookup returns CDR1 SQVTM and CDR2 ANQGSEA. V was pared by 6 bases and J by 4 bases, with 15 bases between. The CDR3 sequence is CSVQKTAITGELFF. CDR3 bases: TGCAGCGTCCAAAAAACCGCGATCACCGGGGAGCTGTTTTTT.

The chain joins TRBV6-4 to TRBJ2-2; no clear D. The length of the CDR3 is 15 residues. The V end was cut by 0 bases, the J end by 1 base, with 6 bases between. Germline-derived CDR1 and CDR2 are MRHNA and SNTAGT. DNA of the CDR3: TGTGCCAGCAGTGACTCCCCAGGGAACACCGGGGAGCTGTTTTTT. This sequence encodes CASSDSPGNTGELFF.

The chain links TRBV30 to TRBJ1-2; D might be TRBD1 (6 bases). Germline CDR1 and CDR2: GTSNPN and SVGIG (reference sequence). V was shortened by 4 bases and J by 6 bases, with 6 bases between the two germline ends. CDR3 size: 10 residues. CDR3 in DNA: TGTGCCTGGAACAGGGATGGCTACACCTTC. This translates into CAWNRDGYTF.

This chain joins TRBV2 and TRBJ1-1; tentative D call: TRBD1 (6 bases). The CDR3 is 13 amino acids. Trimming took 2 bases from V and 4 from J, leaving 8 bases between them. Germline assignment: CDR1 SNHLY and CDR2 FYNNEI. The CDR3 sequence: CASSEQGSTEAFF. CDR3 DNA sequence: TGTGCCAGCAGTGAACAGGGGAGCACTGAAGCTTTCTTT.

Here the CDR3 reads CASSLQRGGQSEQFF. The CDR3 DNA follows: TGTGCCAGCAGCCTCCAGCGGGGGGGTCAGAGTGAGCAGTTCTTC. The J gene is TRBJ2-1, the V gene TRBV6-4, with 10 nucleotides matching TRBD2. This CDR3 is 15 amino acids long. The ends lost 6 bases at V and 9 bases at J; junction bases unmatched: 11. Looked up from germline, CDR1 is MRHNA and CDR2 is SNTAGT.

This sequence joins TRBV23-1 and TRBJ2-1; maybe TRBD2 (7 bases). Being an ORF, TRBV23-1 has a function that is uncertain. The CDR3 loop spans 16 amino acids. V lost 0 bases and J lost 6, with 15 bases in between. The CDR3 loop is CASSQSRGGAGNEQFF. CDR3 nucleotides: TGCGCCAGCAGTCAATCCCGAGGGGGGGCAGGCAATGAGCAGTTCTTC.

This chain connects TRBV4-1 to TRBJ2-1, with a weak D call TRBD1 (6 bases). CDR1 MGHRA and CDR2 YSYEKL come from the germline V gene. Trimming removed 4 bases from V and 5 bases from J, with 9 bases in between. There are 13 residues in the CDR3. The CDR3 here is CASSRTGNNEQFF. CDR3 DNA: TGCGCCAGCAGCCGCACAGGGAACAATGAGCAGTTCTTC.

The V gene is TRBV28, the J gene TRBJ2-7, with 8 nucleotides matching TRBD2. After removal of 7 bases from V and 3 bases from J, the junction contained 11 bases not matched to a gene. CDR1 is MDHEN and CDR2 is SYDVKM in the germline V gene. CDR3 length: 15 amino acids. The CDR3, as DNA: TGTGCCAGCAAGGACGGGGGGGATGGGGTCTACGAGCAGTACTTC. Translation gives CASKDGGDGVYEQYF.